These T cell receptor beta chains were read from a single sample in a study of radiation and T cells in renal cell carcinoma. The method was immunoSEQ multiplex PCR; TCRdb's version includes in-frame clones alone and lacks a portion of them. The sample holds 40,000 to 60,000 clones, 83% seen once. The material was blood, obtained from a patient whose treatment included radiotherapy and nephrectomy. Source of these receptors: a woman in her 70s with renal cell carcinoma. CDR3s include the opening cysteine and the closing phenylalanine or tryptophan. D genes are given only for firm matches. Rows may omit the clone size; those that give it use once, few, many or a size class.

V: TRBV6-1; size: -; J: TRBJ2-5; D: TRBD1; DNA: TGTGCCAGCAGTGACCCGCCACAGGGGGCTCGAGAGACCCAGTACTTC; CDR3: CASSDPPQGARETQYF
V: TRBV5-1; size: once; J: TRBJ1-5; D: TRBD1; DNA: TGCGCCAGCAGCTTGGATAGGACAGGGGCCCCCCACAATCAGCCCCAGCATTTT; CDR3: CASSLDRTGAPHNQPQHF
V: TRBV4-1; size: -; J: TRBJ2-5; D: -; DNA: TGCGCCAGCAGCCAAGAAGGTGGCCCTATGGGGGAGACCCAGTACTTC; CDR3: CASSQEGGPMGETQYF
V: TRBV5-8; size: -; J: TRBJ2-7; D: TRBD2; DNA: TGTGCCAGCAGCGGTCTCCTAGCGGGGTTTATTTTAGCCTACGAGCAGTACTTC; CDR3: CASSGLLAGFILAYEQYF
V: TRBV5-1; size: -; J: TRBJ1-3; D: -; DNA: TGCGCCAGCAAGGGAATGGTCGGAAACACCATATATTTT; CDR3: CASKGMVGNTIYF
V: TRBV29-1; size: -; J: TRBJ1-1; D: TRBD1; DNA: TGCAGCGCCTCTCGGGAGGGGGCGAGCACTGAAGCTTTCTTT; CDR3: CSASREGASTEAFF
V: TRBV5-1; size: -; J: TRBJ1-4; D: -; DNA: TGCGCCAGCAGCTTCTTCGGGAGGAGTGGTGAAAAACTGTTTTTT; CDR3: CASSFFGRSGEKLFF
V: TRBV5-5; size: -; J: TRBJ2-2; D: -; DNA: TGTGCCAGCAGCTTGCACGGGGGTCCCGGGGAGCTGTTTTTT; CDR3: CASSLHGGPGELFF
V: TRBV5-1; size: -; J: TRBJ1-4; D: -; DNA: TGCGCCAGCAGCCTGTCAGACCCTACAACTAATGAAAAACTGTTTTTT; CDR3: CASSLSDPTTNEKLFF
V: TRBV6-5; size: few; J: TRBJ1-2; D: TRBD1; DNA: TGTGCCAGCAGTTACGAGGGGGCCTATGGCTACACCTTC; CDR3: CASSYEGAYGYTF
V: TRBV23-1; size: -; J: TRBJ1-2; D: TRBD1; DNA: TGCGCCAGCAGTCAACGACAGGGGAACATCAACCTCCGGATTCGAAGCTACACCTTC; CDR3: CASSQRQGNINLRIRSYTF
V: TRBV7-2; size: -; J: TRBJ2-7; D: -; DNA: TGTGCCAGCACCGCTCCCGGGACTCGACCTACCTACGAGCAGTACTTC; CDR3: CASTAPGTRPTYEQYF
V: TRBV11-2; size: few; J: TRBJ2-2; D: TRBD2; DNA: TGTGCCAGCAGCCCCATGACTAGCGGTAACACCGGGGAGCTGTTTTTT; CDR3: CASSPMTSGNTGELFF
V: TRBV11-3; size: few; J: TRBJ1-3; D: -; DNA: TGTGCCAGCAGCTCAGGGGACGACCCTGGAAACACCATATATTTT; CDR3: CASSSGDDPGNTIYF
V: TRBV2; size: -; J: TRBJ2-2; D: -; DNA: TGTGCCAGCAGTGAACTCGCAGGGGACACCGGGGAGCTGTTTTTT; CDR3: CASSELAGDTGELFF
V: TRBV19; size: -; J: TRBJ2-1; D: -; DNA: TGTGCCAGTAGCAGGACCAACAATGAGCAGTTCTTC; CDR3: CASSRTNNEQFF
V: TRBV29-1; size: -; J: TRBJ2-3; D: -; DNA: TGCACCCCCCGGGGTGACTCTACCTCTAGCACAGATACGCAGTATTTT; CDR3: CTPRGDSTSSTDTQYF
V: TRBV10-1; size: -; J: TRBJ2-1; D: TRBD2; DNA: TGCGCCAGCAGTGAGTCCCTAGCGGGGGGGCGCAATGAGCAGTTCTTC; CDR3: CASSESLAGGRNEQFF
V: TRBV6-5; size: -; J: TRBJ2-3; D: -; DNA: TGTGCCACAGGGAGGAACACAGATACGCAGTATTTT; CDR3: CATGRNTDTQYF
V: TRBV7-9; size: -; J: TRBJ2-1; D: TRBD2; DNA: TGTGCCAGCAGCTCCCTCGCTAGCGGGGGTCCAAATGAGCAGTTCTTC; CDR3: CASSSLASGGPNEQFF
V: TRBV7-3; size: -; J: TRBJ2-2; D: TRBD2; DNA: TGTGCCAGCAGCTCGGGACTAGCGGGGGTCACCGGGGAGCTGTTTTTT; CDR3: CASSSGLAGVTGELFF
V: TRBV9; size: -; J: TRBJ1-5; D: -; DNA: TGTGCCAGCAGCGTAGTGAACCCCTATCAGCCCCAGCATTTT; CDR3: CASSVVNPYQPQHF
V: TRBV5-1; size: -; J: TRBJ2-7; D: -; DNA: TGCGCCAGCAGCGCCCAGGGGGGCCTCTACGAGCAGTACTTC; CDR3: CASSAQGGLYEQYF
V: TRBV7-9; size: -; J: TRBJ2-7; D: TRBD1; DNA: TGTGCCAGCAGCCCGACAGGGATCGAGCAGTACTTC; CDR3: CASSPTGIEQYF
V: TRBV7-9; size: few; J: TRBJ2-1; D: -; DNA: TGTGCCAGCAGCTTAGTGAATGGGTGGTCCTACAATGAGCAGTTCTTC; CDR3: CASSLVNGWSYNEQFF
V: TRBV4-2; size: -; J: TRBJ1-1; D: -; DNA: TGTGCCAGCAGCCACGACGCCTCAATGGCAGAAGCTTTCTTT; CDR3: CASSHDASMAEAFF
V: TRBV5-4; size: -; J: TRBJ1-1; D: TRBD1; DNA: TGTGCCAGCAGCTTGGCCGGGACAGGCCGAATGAACACTGAAGCTTTCTTT; CDR3: CASSLAGTGRMNTEAFF
V: TRBV19; size: -; J: TRBJ2-3; D: -; DNA: TGTGCCAGTAGTCAGGGTTCGGGTGGCACAGATACGCAGTATTTT; CDR3: CASSQGSGGTDTQYF
V: TRBV12-2; size: -; J: TRBJ1-1; D: -; DNA: TGTGCAAGTCGCTTAGCGATTACGCGGGAAGCTTTCTTT; CDR3: CASRLAITREAFF
V: TRBV6-6; size: -; J: TRBJ2-5; D: -; DNA: TGTGCCAGCAGTCCGACCGGGACCGTTCAAGTGACCCAGTACTTC; CDR3: CASSPTGTVQVTQYF
V: TRBV2; size: -; J: TRBJ1-2; D: TRBD1; DNA: TGTGCCAGCATCCCCCCGGGACAGGGGGCGGGTGGCTACACCTTC; CDR3: CASIPPGQGAGGYTF
V: TRBV7-9; size: -; J: TRBJ2-7; D: -; DNA: TGTGCCAGCAGCTCAGGACGGATCTACGAGCAGTACTTC; CDR3: CASSSGRIYEQYF
V: TRBV7-8; size: -; J: TRBJ2-7; D: -; DNA: TGTGCCAGCAGCCCCTCCCGGCGGGGCTACGAGCAGTACTTC; CDR3: CASSPSRRGYEQYF
V: TRBV6-5; size: -; J: TRBJ2-1; D: -; DNA: TGTGCCAGCAGCTCGACTCCTCGGTCGAACAATGAGCAGTTCTTC; CDR3: CASSSTPRSNNEQFF
V: TRBV28; size: -; J: TRBJ2-2; D: -; DNA: TGTGCCAGCAGTTTGAGCCCCGGGACAATGAACACCGGGGAGCTGTTTTTT; CDR3: CASSLSPGTMNTGELFF
V: TRBV5-1; size: once; J: TRBJ2-7; D: TRBD1; DNA: TGCGCCAGCAGCCCCGGGACAGGTGGATACGAGCAGTACTTC; CDR3: CASSPGTGGYEQYF
V: TRBV4-3; size: -; J: TRBJ2-1; D: TRBD2; DNA: TGCGCCAGCAGCCCATACCCCCGGGCTAGCGGGAGCGACCATGAGCAGTTCTTC; CDR3: CASSPYPRASGSDHEQFF
V: TRBV19; size: -; J: TRBJ1-2; D: -; DNA: TGTGCCAGTAGAACCGGGACCGCCGGGCCAGGTGGCTACACCTTC; CDR3: CASRTGTAGPGGYTF
V: TRBV6-1; size: -; J: TRBJ1-5; D: -; DNA: TGTGCCAGCAGAGTGGATCGGAGCAATCAGCCCCAGCATTTT; CDR3: CASRVDRSNQPQHF
V: TRBV2; size: -; J: TRBJ1-4; D: -; DNA: TGTGCCAGCAGCGCCGACACGACAACTAATGAAAAACTGTTTTTT; CDR3: CASSADTTTNEKLFF
V: TRBV28; size: -; J: TRBJ2-1; D: TRBD2; DNA: TGTGCCAGCAGTTTTGGCGGGAGCTCCTACAATGAGCAGTTCTTC; CDR3: CASSFGGSSYNEQFF
V: TRBV19; size: once; J: TRBJ1-6; D: -; DNA: TGTGCCAGTAGTAGGAACTTCGGGGGGGGGAATTCACCCCTCCACTTT; CDR3: CASSRNFGGGNSPLHF
V: TRBV14; size: few; J: TRBJ1-1; D: -; DNA: TGTGCCAGCAGCCAAGTAGACAGGACGAACACTGAAGCTTTCTTT; CDR3: CASSQVDRTNTEAFF
V: TRBV29-1; size: few; J: TRBJ1-1; D: -; DNA: TGCAGCGTTGATATGTCAGGGAACACTGAAGCTTTCTTT; CDR3: CSVDMSGNTEAFF
V: TRBV6-6; size: -; J: TRBJ1-1; D: -; DNA: TGTGCCAGCAGTTACCCTTCGGAGGGGAACACTGAAGCTTTCTTT; CDR3: CASSYPSEGNTEAFF
V: TRBV10-3; size: -; J: TRBJ2-5; D: TRBD2; DNA: TGTGCCATCGGCCCTAGCGGGGGGCAAGAGACCCAGTACTTC; CDR3: CAIGPSGGQETQYF
V: TRBV7-9; size: -; J: TRBJ2-7; D: -; DNA: TGTGCCAGCAGCTTATTAAGTAGCGAGCAGTACTTC; CDR3: CASSLLSSEQYF
V: TRBV9; size: few; J: TRBJ1-2; D: -; DNA: TGTGCCAGCAGCCGAGACACGAACTATGGCTACACCTTC; CDR3: CASSRDTNYGYTF
V: TRBV18; size: -; J: TRBJ2-3; D: -; DNA: TGTGCCAGCTCACGGGGACCCACAGATACGCAGTATTTT; CDR3: CASSRGPTDTQYF
V: TRBV6-1; size: once; J: TRBJ2-7; D: -; DNA: TGTGCCAGCAGAGCGACAGGTTCCTACGAGCAGTACTTC; CDR3: CASRATGSYEQYF
V: TRBV7-8; size: few; J: TRBJ2-1; D: TRBD1; DNA: TGTGCCAGCAGCTTATATGAGGGGGCGGCCAATGAGCAGTTCTTC; CDR3: CASSLYEGAANEQFF
V: TRBV7-9; size: -; J: TRBJ1-1; D: -; DNA: TGTGCCAGCAGTCGACCCGGACAGTCGACGAACACTGAAGCTTTCTTT; CDR3: CASSRPGQSTNTEAFF
V: TRBV5-6; size: -; J: TRBJ1-1; D: -; DNA: TGTGCCAGCAACTTCGGGACGCCGAACACTGAAGCTTTCTTT; CDR3: CASNFGTPNTEAFF
V: TRBV18; size: -; J: TRBJ2-2; D: -; DNA: TGTGCCAGCTCACCACCGGGGACCGGGGAGCTGTTTTTT; CDR3: CASSPPGTGELFF
V: TRBV4-3; size: -; J: TRBJ2-3; D: -; DNA: TGCGCCAGCAGCCAAGATAGGCAGGGAGGAAATACGCAGTATTTT; CDR3: CASSQDRQGGNTQYF